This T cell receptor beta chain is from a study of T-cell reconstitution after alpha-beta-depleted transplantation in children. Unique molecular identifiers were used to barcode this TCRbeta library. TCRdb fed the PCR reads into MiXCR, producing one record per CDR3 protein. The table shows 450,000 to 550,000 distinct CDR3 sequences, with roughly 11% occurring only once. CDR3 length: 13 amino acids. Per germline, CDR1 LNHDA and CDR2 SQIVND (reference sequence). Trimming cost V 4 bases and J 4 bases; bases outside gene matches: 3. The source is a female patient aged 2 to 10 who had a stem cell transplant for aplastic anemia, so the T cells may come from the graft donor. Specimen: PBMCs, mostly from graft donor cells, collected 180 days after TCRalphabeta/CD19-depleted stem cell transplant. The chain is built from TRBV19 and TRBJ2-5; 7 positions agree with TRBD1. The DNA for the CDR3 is TGTGCCAGTAGTAACCGACAGGGAGAGACCCAGTACTTC. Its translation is CASSNRQGETQYF.